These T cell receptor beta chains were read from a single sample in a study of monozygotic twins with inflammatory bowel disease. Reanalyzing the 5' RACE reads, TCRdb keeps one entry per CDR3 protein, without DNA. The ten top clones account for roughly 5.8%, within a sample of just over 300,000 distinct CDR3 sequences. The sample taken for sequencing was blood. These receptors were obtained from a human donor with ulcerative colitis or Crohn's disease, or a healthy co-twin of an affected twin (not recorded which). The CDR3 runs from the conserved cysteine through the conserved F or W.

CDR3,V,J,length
CASSVSLSGLNTGELFF,TRBV9,TRBJ2-2,17
CSVDKGWGAFF,TRBV29-1,TRBJ1-1,11
CASSVGMENTGELFF,TRBV9,TRBJ2-2,15
CASRRTESSYEQYF,TRBV7-6,TRBJ2-7,14
CSARRDRVYEQYF,TRBV20-1,TRBJ2-7,13
CASNLRGSHNEQFF,TRBV19,TRBJ2-1,14
CASSPMRGRSTDTQYF,TRBV3-1,TRBJ2-3,16
CASSNRGPQYQPQHF,TRBV7-2,TRBJ1-5,15
CASSARVGPRSSYEQYF,TRBV7-9,TRBJ2-7,17
CSATQGNSPLHF,TRBV20-1,TRBJ1-6,12
CASSGDTPSYEQYF,TRBV5-1,TRBJ2-7,14
CASSSPGKSGPYNEQFF,TRBV6-2/TRBV6-3,TRBJ2-1,17
CASSGYGEGEKLFF,TRBV27,TRBJ1-4,14
CASSLLAGNEQFF,TRBV6-5,TRBJ2-1,13
CASSQTGGGGTEQFF,TRBV5-1,TRBJ2-1,15
CASSPRGSSGDYEQYF,TRBV9,TRBJ2-7,16
CASGQGSPYEQYF,TRBV28,TRBJ2-7,13
CAISDPGRGTTGELFF,TRBV10-3,TRBJ2-2,16
CASSVGGLTYNEQFF,TRBV9,TRBJ2-1,15
CASSSLDREGYQPQHF,TRBV28,TRBJ1-5,16
CAWSQGPGELFF,TRBV30,TRBJ2-2,12
CASSTGRDSYEQYF,TRBV7-9,TRBJ2-7,14
CASSSAVTRGSYEQYF,TRBV7-2,TRBJ2-7,16
CASSTRTSGAFF,TRBV6-6,TRBJ1-1,12
CAWRGGGNDYEQYF,TRBV30,TRBJ2-7,14
CAIPAQGETDTQYF,TRBV7-9,TRBJ2-3,14
CASSLGSVGQYF,TRBV7-8,TRBJ2-7,12
CASSGEILTLGNTIYF,TRBV28,TRBJ1-3,16
CASSFLAGVSGELFF,TRBV28,TRBJ2-2,15
CASSNIGGEKLFF,TRBV7-2,TRBJ1-4,13
CASSLAHRGLLDYEQYF,TRBV7-2,TRBJ2-7,17
CASSLGLPEQFF,TRBV9,TRBJ2-1,12